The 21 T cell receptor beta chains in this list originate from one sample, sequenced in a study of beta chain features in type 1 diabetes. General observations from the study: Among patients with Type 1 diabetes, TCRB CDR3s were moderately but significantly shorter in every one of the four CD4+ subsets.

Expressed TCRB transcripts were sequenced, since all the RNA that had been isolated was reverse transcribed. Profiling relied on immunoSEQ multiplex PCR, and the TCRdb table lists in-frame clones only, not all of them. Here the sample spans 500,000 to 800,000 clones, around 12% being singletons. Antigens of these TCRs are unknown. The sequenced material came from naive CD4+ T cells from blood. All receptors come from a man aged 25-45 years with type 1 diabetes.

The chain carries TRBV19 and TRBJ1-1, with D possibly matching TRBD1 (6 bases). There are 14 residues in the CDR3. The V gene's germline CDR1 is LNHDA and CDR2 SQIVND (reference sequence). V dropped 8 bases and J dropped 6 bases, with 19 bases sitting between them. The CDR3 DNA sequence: TGTGCCAGTTTTCGGCGGACAGCGGGGGCTGAAGCTTTCTTT. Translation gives CASFRRTAGAEAFF. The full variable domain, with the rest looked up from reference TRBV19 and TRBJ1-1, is DGGITQSPKYLFRKEGQNVTLSCEQNLNHDAMYWYRQDPGQGLRLIYYSQIVNDFQKGDIAEGYSVSREKKESFPLTVTSAQKNPTAFYLCASFRRTAGAEAFFGQGTRLTVV.

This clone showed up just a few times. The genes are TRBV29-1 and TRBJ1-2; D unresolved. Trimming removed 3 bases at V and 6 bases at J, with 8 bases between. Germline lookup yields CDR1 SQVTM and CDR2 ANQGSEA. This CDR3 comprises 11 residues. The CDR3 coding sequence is TGCAGCGTTGACTTTTACAATGGCTACACCTTC. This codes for CSVDFYNGYTF.

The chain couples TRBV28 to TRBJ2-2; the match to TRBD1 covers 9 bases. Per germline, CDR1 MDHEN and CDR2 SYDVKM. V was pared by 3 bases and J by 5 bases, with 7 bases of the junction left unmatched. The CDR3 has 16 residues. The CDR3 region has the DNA TGTGCCAGCAGTTTGGGTGGACAGGGGTCAACCGGGGAGCTGTTTTTT. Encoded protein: CASSLGGQGSTGELFF.

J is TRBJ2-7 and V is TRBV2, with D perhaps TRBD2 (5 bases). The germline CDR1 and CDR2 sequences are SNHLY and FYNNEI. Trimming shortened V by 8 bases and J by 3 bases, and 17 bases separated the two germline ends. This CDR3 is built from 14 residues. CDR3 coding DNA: TGTGCCAGCTTGAGGGCTCCCTCCGTCTACGAGCAGTACTTC. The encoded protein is CASLRAPSVYEQYF.

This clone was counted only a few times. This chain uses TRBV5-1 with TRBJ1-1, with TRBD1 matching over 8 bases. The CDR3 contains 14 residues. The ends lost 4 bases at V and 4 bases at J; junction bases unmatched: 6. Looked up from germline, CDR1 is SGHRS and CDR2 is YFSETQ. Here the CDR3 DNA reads TGCGCCAGCAGCACGGACAGGGAGGGCACTGAAGCTTTCTTT. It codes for CASSTDREGTEAFF.

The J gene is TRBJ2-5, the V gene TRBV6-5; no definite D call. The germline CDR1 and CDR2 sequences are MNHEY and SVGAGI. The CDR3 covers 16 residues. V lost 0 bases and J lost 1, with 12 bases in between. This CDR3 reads CASSYSTTTGQETQYF. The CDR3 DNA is TGTGCCAGCAGTTACTCCACCACGACGGGCCAAGAGACCCAGTACTTC.

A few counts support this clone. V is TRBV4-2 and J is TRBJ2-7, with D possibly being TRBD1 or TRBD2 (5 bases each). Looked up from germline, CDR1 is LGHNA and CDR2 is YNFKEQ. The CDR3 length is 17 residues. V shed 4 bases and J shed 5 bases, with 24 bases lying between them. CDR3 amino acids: CASSPRDGRFALDEQYF. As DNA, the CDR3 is TGTGCCAGCAGCCCACGGGACGGCCGTTTTGCCCTCGACGAGCAGTACTTC.

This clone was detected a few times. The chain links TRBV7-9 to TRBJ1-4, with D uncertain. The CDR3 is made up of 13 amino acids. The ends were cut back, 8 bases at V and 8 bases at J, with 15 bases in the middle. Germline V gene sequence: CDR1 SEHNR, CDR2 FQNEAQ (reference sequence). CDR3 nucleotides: TGTGCCAGCTGGACCCCGGAGGAGGAAAAACTGTTTTTT. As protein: CASWTPEEEKLFF.

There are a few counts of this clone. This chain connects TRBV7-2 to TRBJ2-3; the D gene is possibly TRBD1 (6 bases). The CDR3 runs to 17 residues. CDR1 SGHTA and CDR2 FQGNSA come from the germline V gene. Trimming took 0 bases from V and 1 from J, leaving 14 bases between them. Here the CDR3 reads CASSLALGAPGTDTQYF. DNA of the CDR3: TGTGCCAGCAGCTTAGCGCTGGGGGCCCCCGGCACAGATACGCAGTATTTT.

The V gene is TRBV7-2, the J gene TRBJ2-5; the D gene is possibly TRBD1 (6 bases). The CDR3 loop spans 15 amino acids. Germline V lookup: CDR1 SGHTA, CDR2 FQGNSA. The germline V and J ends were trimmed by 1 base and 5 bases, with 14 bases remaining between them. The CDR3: CASSLGTVRWETQYF. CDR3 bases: TGTGCCAGCAGCTTAGGGACAGTGAGGTGGGAGACCCAGTACTTC.

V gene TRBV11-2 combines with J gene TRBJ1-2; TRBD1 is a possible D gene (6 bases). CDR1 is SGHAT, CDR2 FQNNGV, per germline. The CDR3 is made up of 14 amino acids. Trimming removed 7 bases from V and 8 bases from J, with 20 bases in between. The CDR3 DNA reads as TGTGCCAGCACCCGGACTGGGGGGGCCCAAGGCTACACCTTC. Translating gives CASTRTGGAQGYTF.

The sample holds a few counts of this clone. CDR3 loop: CASSFDRANTGELFF. CDR3 DNA: TGTGCCAGCAGCTTCGACAGGGCCAACACCGGGGAGCTGTTTTTT. The chain employs TRBV11-2 and TRBJ2-2, with 7 bases that match TRBD1. With V trimmed by 3 bases and J by 2 bases, 3 bases remained unmatched. The CDR3 totals 15 residues. Germline V gene sequence: CDR1 SGHAT, CDR2 FQNNGV.

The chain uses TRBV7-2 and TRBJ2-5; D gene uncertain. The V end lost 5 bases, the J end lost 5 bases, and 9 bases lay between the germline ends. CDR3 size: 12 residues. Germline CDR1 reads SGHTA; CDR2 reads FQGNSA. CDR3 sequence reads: CASSIGPETQYF. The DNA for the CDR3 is TGTGCCAGCAGCATTGGGCCCGAGACCCAGTACTTC.

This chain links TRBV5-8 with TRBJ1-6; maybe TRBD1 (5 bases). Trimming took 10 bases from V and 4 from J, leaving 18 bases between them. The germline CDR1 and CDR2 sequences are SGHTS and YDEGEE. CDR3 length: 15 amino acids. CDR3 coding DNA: TGTGCCGGGAGTCTATCGGACATGTATAATTCACCCCTCCACTTT. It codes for CAGSLSDMYNSPLHF.

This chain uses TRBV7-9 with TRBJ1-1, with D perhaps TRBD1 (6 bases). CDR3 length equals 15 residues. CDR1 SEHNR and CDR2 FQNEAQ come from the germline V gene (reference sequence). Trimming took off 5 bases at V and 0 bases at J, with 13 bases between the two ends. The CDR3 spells CASSPTGNMNTEAFF. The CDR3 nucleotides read TGTGCCAGCAGCCCTACAGGGAACATGAACACTGAAGCTTTCTTT.

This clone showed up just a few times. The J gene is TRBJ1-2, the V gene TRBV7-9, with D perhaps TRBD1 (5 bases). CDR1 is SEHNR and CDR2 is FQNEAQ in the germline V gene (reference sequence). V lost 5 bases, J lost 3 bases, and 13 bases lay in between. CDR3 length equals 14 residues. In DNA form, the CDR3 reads TGTGCCAGCAGCCCCCGGAGGGGAGACTATGGCTACACCTTC. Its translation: CASSPRRGDYGYTF.

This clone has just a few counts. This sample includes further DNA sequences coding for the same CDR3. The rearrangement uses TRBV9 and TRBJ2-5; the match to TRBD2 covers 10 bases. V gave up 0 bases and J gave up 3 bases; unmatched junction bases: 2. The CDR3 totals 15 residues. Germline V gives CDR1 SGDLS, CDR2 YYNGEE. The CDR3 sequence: CASSVGLAGEETQYF. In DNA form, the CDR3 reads TGTGCCAGCAGCGTAGGCCTAGCGGGGGAAGAGACCCAGTACTTC.

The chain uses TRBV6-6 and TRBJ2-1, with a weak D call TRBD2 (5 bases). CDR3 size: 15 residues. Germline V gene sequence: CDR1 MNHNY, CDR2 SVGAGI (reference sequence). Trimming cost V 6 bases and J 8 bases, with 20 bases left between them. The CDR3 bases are TGTGCCAGCAGCCTACGGACTGCGAATGGGGATGAGCAGTTCTTC. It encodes CASSLRTANGDEQFF.

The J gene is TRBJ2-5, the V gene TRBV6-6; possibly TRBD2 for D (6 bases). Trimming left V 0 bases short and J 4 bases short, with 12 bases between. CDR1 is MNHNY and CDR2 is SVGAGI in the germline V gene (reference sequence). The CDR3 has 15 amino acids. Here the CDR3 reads CASSYSGLASETQYF. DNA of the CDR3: TGTGCCAGCAGTTACTCGGGTCTAGCGTCAGAGACCCAGTACTTC.

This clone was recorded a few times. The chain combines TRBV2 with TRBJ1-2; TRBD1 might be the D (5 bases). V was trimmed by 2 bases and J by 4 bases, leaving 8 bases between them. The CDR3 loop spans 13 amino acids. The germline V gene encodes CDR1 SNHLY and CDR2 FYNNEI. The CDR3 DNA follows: TGTGCCAGCAGTGAAACAGGTACCTATGGCTACACCTTC. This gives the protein CASSETGTYGYTF.

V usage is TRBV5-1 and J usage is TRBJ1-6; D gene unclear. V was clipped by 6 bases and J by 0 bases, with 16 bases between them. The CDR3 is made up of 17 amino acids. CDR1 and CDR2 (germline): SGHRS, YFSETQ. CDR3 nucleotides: TGCGCCAGCACGAAGGACTTCGCCCTCTCCTATAATTCACCCCTCCACTTT. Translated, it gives CASTKDFALSYNSPLHF. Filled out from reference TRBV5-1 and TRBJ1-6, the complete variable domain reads KAGVTQTPRYLIKTRGQQVTLSCSPISGHRSVSWYQQTPGQGLQFLFEYFSETQRNKGNFPGRFSGRQFSNSRSEMNVSTLELGDSALYLCASTKDFALSYNSPLHFGNGTRLTVT.